This T cell receptor beta chain was sequenced for a study of shared clonotypes between healthy human individuals. Regarding the study as a whole: Owing to a small donor count, the genetic and exposure-history diversity represented was limited.

In the case of this clone: Its antigen is unidentified. Additional DNA sequences in this sample encode the identical CDR3.

The CDR3 loop spans 12 amino acids. V was shortened by 1 base and J by 7 bases, with 6 bases between the two germline ends. Germline values: CDR1 SGHRS, CDR2 YFSETQ. The donor population consisted of healthy HIV-negative adults with no recent acute infections or vaccinations. When replicate PCRs were run on sorted subsets, they used about 200 ng DNA, about 30,000 T cell genomes. Measured with immunoSEQ multiplex PCR; TCRdb has only the in-frame clones, and not every one. This table holds roughly 1 million clones, about 75% found once. Input material: memory CD4+ T cells sorted from blood. Stated subset: CD45RA-negative fraction. This TCR was sampled from a man aged 18 to 35 in good health. This chain connects TRBV5-1 to TRBJ2-1, with D perhaps TRBD2 (6 bases). The CDR3 here is CASSLSGNEQFF. CDR3 bases: TGCGCCAGCAGCTTGAGCGGGAATGAGCAGTTCTTC.